This T cell receptor beta chain was profiled in a study of T cell repertoires in cytomegalovirus infection. Study-wide background: Shared public TCR beta signatures pointed to both CMV infection and a matching HLA type.

This clonotype was seen a few times. In TCRdb, the reads were re-called with MiXCR into one record per CDR3 protein. The repertoire holds about 130,000 distinct CDR3 sequences, with roughly 9% as singletons. What was sequenced was PBMCs. The clonotype comes from a human donor in good health (CMV status not recorded). Some clones in this sample may be carry-over from other donors' samples.

CDR3 nucleotides: TGCAGCGTCGAGGCGGAGTCGCAGCACGCTAACACTGAAGCTTTCTTT. Its protein is CSVEAESQHANTEAFF. The chain joins TRBV29-1 to TRBJ1-1; D ambiguous. Trimming cost V 6 bases and J 2 bases, with 22 bases left between them. Looked up from germline, CDR1 is SQVTM and CDR2 is ANQGSEA. There are 16 residues in the CDR3.